This T cell receptor beta chain was identified in a study of T cells in Graves' hyperthyroidism and ophthalmopathy. The table lists this clonotype with a few counts. V was clipped by 4 bases and J by 2 bases, with 4 bases between them. The CDR3 is 12 amino acids. Germline values: CDR1 MNHNS, CDR2 SASEGT. Amplified regions were TCR beta CDR3 sequences from RNA transcripts. First-round RT-PCR with HTBI primers amplified the TCR CDR3 region. Using its own MiXCR run on the multiplex PCR reads, TCRdb lists one record per CDR3 protein. Found here are 300,000 or so distinct CDR3 sequences, around a sixth of them singletons; the top ten hold around a third.

Sequencing was performed on blood. The TCR originated in a man aged 25-45 years with Graves' hyperthyroidism. The genes are TRBV6-1 and TRBJ2-3; D gene unclear. The CDR3 DNA reads as TGTGCCAGCAGTGTAAACACAGATACGCAGTATTTT. This sequence encodes CASSVNTDTQYF.